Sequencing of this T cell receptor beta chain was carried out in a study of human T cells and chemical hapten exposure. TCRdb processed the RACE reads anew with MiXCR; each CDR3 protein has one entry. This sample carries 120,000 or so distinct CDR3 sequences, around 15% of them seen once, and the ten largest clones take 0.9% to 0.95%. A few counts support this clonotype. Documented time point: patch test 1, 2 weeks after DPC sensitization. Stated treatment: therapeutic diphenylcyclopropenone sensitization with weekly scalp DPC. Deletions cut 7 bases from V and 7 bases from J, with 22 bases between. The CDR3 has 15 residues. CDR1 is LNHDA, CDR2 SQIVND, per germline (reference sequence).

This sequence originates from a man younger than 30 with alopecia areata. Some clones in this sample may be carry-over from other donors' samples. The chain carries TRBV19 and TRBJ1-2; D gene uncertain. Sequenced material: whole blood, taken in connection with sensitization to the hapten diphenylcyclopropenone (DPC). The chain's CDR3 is CASKILAMGGGGYTF. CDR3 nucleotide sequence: TGTGCCAGTAAAATCCTAGCCATGGGAGGTGGTGGCTACACCTTC.